The text below deals with one T cell receptor beta chain. One junction end does not reproduce the germline sequence, and a read error may be involved. TCRdb passed the RT-PCR reads through MiXCR, listing each CDR3 protein once. The data show about 150,000 distinct CDR3 sequences, with about two fifths seen just once and roughly 52% held by the top ten. Germline lookup yields CDR1 MNHEY and CDR2 SMNVEV (reference sequence). The CDR3 sequence is 15 residues long. The data stem from a study of patients and donors after allogeneic stem cell transplantation. Specimen: blood, either unsorted or a sorted T cell fraction (not recorded which). The genes are TRBV27 and TRBJ1-5; 9 bases line up with TRBD1. The TCR comes from a human donor who was either an allogeneic HSCT recipient or a stem cell or donor lymphocyte infusion donor (not recorded which). It is not recorded whose cells these are; they may come from a transplant donor. The CDR3 DNA follows: TGTGCCAGCAGTTTGGACAGGGGAAGCAGTCAGCCCCAGCATTTT. This encodes CASSLDRGSSQPQHF.